The rows below give T cell receptor beta chains drawn from one sample of a study of blood T cell repertoires in COVID-19. Data came from immunoSEQ multiplex PCR; TCRdb stores just in-frame clones and leaves some out. The table lists under 45,000 clones, approximately 87% of them singletons. Material for sequencing was peripheral blood. These receptors were obtained from a middle-aged man with COVID-19, enrolled during active disease. Both conserved end residues are part of each CDR3. Fields, in order: J gene, clone size, V gene, D gene, CDR3 protein, CDR3 DNA. The D gene is left open where the match is weak. Part of the rows lack a size; the others show once, few, many or a class for expanded clones.

TRBJ1-1 | - | TRBV28 | TRBD1 | CASSQMTGGPEAFF | TGTGCCAGCAGCCAAATGACAGGGGGCCCTGAAGCTTTCTTT
TRBJ2-7 | - | TRBV9 | - | CASSILPQGPYEQYF | TGTGCCAGCAGCATTCTACCCCAGGGCCCCTACGAGCAGTACTTC
TRBJ1-6 | - | TRBV12-5 | TRBD1 | CASGAGDRDGSPLHF | TGTGCTAGTGGAGCGGGGGACAGGGACGGCTCACCCCTCCACTTT
TRBJ2-1 | - | TRBV5-6 | TRBD2 | CASSLETAGAEQFF | TGTGCCAGCAGCTTGGAGACAGCGGGGGCCGAGCAGTTCTTC
TRBJ1-2 | - | TRBV19 | TRBD1 | CATRGDRGGGYTF | TGTGCTACACGAGGGGACAGGGGCGGTGGCTACACCTTC
TRBJ2-1 | few | TRBV5-1 | TRBD1 | CASSPGQGNYNEQFF | TGCGCCAGCAGCCCGGGACAGGGGAACTACAATGAGCAGTTCTTC
TRBJ1-2 | - | TRBV3-1/TRBV3-2 | TRBD1 | CASSPFFGQDYGYTF | TGTGCCAGCAGCCCCTTTTTTGGACAGGACTATGGCTACACCTTC
TRBJ2-4 | - | TRBV18 | TRBD2 | CASSPPGLAVIQYF | TGTGCCAGCTCCCCGCCGGGACTAGCGGTAATTCAGTACTTC
TRBJ2-7 | - | TRBV5-4 | TRBD2 | CASSLAGAGAGSYEQYF | TGTGCCAGCAGCTTGGCTGGAGCGGGGGCCGGTTCCTACGAGCAGTACTTC
TRBJ1-2 | - | TRBV27 | TRBD1 | CASSRGPDYGYTF | TGTGCCAGCAGCAGGGGGCCTGACTATGGCTACACCTTC
TRBJ1-6 | - | TRBV10-3 | - | CAISESASGNSPLHF | TGTGCCATCAGTGAGTCAGCATCAGGGAATTCACCCCTCCACTTT
TRBJ2-1 | - | TRBV15 | TRBD1 | CATQRRGQYNEQFF | TGTGCCACCCAAAGAAGGGGGCAGTACAATGAGCAGTTCTTC
TRBJ2-2 | - | TRBV5-8 | - | CASSWAGTGELFF | TGTGCCAGCAGCTGGGCTGGTACCGGGGAGCTGTTTTTT
TRBJ2-5 | - | TRBV20-1 | - | CSASGEGVWTQYF | TGCAGTGCTAGTGGGGAGGGGGTGTGGACCCAGTACTTC
TRBJ1-2 | - | TRBV6-5 | - | CASSLDYGYTF | TGTGCCAGCAGCCTTGACTATGGCTACACCTTC
TRBJ2-1 | - | TRBV10-3 | TRBD2 | CAISDRTSGGHNEQFF | TGTGCCATCAGTGATAGAACTAGCGGGGGCCACAATGAGCAGTTCTTC
TRBJ1-5 | - | TRBV23-1 | - | CASSHPDSFNQPQHF | TGCGCCAGCAGTCATCCGGACAGCTTCAATCAGCCCCAGCATTTT
TRBJ1-1 | - | TRBV5-6 | - | CASSSLVSAEAFF | TGTGCCAGCAGCTCCCTCGTTAGTGCTGAAGCTTTCTTT
TRBJ1-1 | - | TRBV15 | - | CATSRDLRALNTEAFF | TGTGCCACCAGCAGAGATCTGAGGGCCCTGAACACTGAAGCTTTCTTT
TRBJ1-2 | - | TRBV6-6 | - | CASTPIPPANYGYTF | TGTGCCAGCACCCCTATCCCCCCGGCTAACTATGGCTACACCTTC
TRBJ2-7 | - | TRBV28 | - | CASNSGLGEQYF | TGTGCCAGCAACTCGGGATTGGGCGAGCAGTACTTC
TRBJ1-1 | - | TRBV5-1 | - | CASSFRVNTEAFF | TGCGCCAGCAGCTTCAGGGTTAACACTGAAGCTTTCTTT
TRBJ2-1 | - | TRBV6-6 | - | CASSYGGNNEQFF | TGTGCCAGCAGTTACGGCGGGAACAATGAGCAGTTCTTC
TRBJ1-4 | - | TRBV7-9 | TRBD1 | CASSLRAGGNEKLFF | TGTGCCAGCAGCCTGAGGGCAGGGGGAAATGAAAAACTGTTTTTT
TRBJ2-5 | - | TRBV7-7 | - | CASSLGAGEETQYF | TGTGCTAGCAGCTTAGGCGCCGGGGAAGAGACCCAGTACTTC
TRBJ1-5 | - | TRBV6-6 | - | CASSYSTQGTQPQHF | TGTGCCAGCAGTTACTCGACGCAGGGGACTCAGCCCCAGCATTTT
TRBJ2-7 | - | TRBV28 | TRBD1 | CASRETGTGSNEQYF | TGTGCCAGCAGGGAAACCGGGACAGGGAGCAACGAGCAGTACTTC
TRBJ2-5 | - | TRBV12-3/TRBV12-4 | TRBD1 | CASSDRDPLTQYF | TGTGCCAGCAGTGACAGGGATCCATTGACCCAGTACTTC
TRBJ1-6 | - | TRBV11-3 | - | CASSFPLSSYNSPLHF | TGTGCCAGCAGCTTCCCCCTGAGCTCCTATAATTCACCCCTCCACTTT
TRBJ2-1 | - | TRBV19 | TRBD1 | CASSNRDRASNEQFF | TGTGCCAGTAGTAACCGGGACAGGGCCTCCAATGAGCAGTTCTTC
TRBJ2-7 | - | TRBV6-1 | TRBD1 | CASSELTGFYEQYF | TGTGCCAGCAGTGAGCTGACAGGGTTCTACGAGCAGTACTTC
TRBJ2-2 | - | TRBV18 | - | CASSPTQGTGELFF | TGTGCCAGCTCGCCTACTCAGGGTACCGGGGAGCTGTTTTTT
TRBJ1-2 | once | TRBV12-5 | TRBD1 | CASGFGTGNGYTF | TGTGCTAGTGGCTTCGGGACAGGGAATGGCTACACCTTC
TRBJ2-1 | - | TRBV7-9 | - | CASSLGGGHGNEQFF | TGTGCCAGCAGCTTAGGGGGGGGCCATGGAAATGAGCAGTTCTTC
TRBJ2-5 | - | TRBV2 | TRBD2 | CASSEWLAGGIEETQYF | TGTGCCAGCAGTGAGTGGCTAGCGGGGGGGATTGAAGAGACCCAGTACTTC